This T cell receptor (beta chain) was identified in a study of cytomegalovirus exposure and HLA in healthy donors. General study results and limits: An analysis was carried out later, and it reportedly showed fewer N-insertions in an Asian-associated ancestry cluster than the approximately 700-donor mean.

The length of the CDR3 is 11 residues. Germline values: CDR1 SEHNR, CDR2 FQNEAQ (reference sequence). PCR was performed using 60 Vbeta and 13 Jbeta primers. The assay was immunoSEQ multiplex PCR, and TCRdb's table has in-frame clones only and misses some. This repertoire shows about 170,000 clones, under 80% found once; its top ten account for over 2.5%. This clone was counted once. Its matching antigen is unknown. A junction boundary mismatches the germline segment, possibly from a read error. The chain carries TRBV7-9 and TRBJ1-1; TRBD1 might be the D (6 bases). The sequenced sample was PBMCs. This clonotype was obtained from a female donor in good health and CMV-seronegative. The CDR3 region is CSSTRGTEAFF. The CDR3 region has the DNA TGTTCCAGCACCAGGGGAACTGAAGCTTTCTTT.